What follows is one TCR beta chain and its context. One end of the junction fails to match germline, which may point to a read error. Investigators took RNA and DNA out together from approximately 22-30 mg of unsorted bulk tissue. From about 0.5 ug of total RNA, TCR beta-specific cDNA was reverse-transcribed using a constant-region primer. It was through three nested multiplex PCR rounds of slightly modified ARM-PCR that TCR beta libraries arose. It was with TRBV1-TRBV30 forward primers and a C-beta reverse primer that the first two PCR rounds were run, at about 10 cycles each. MiXCR was run by TCRdb on the multiplex PCR reads, yielding one entry per CDR3 protein. Of about 44,000 distinct CDR3 sequences detected, around three quarters appear once; the ten largest clones hold 25% to 30%. This sample is part of a study of tumor-infiltrating lymphocytes in primary liver carcinoma. This CDR3 is 16 amino acids long. The germline CDR1 and CDR2 sequences are MGHRA and YSYEKL.

This receptor was taken from a man in his forties or fifties with primary liver carcinoma and hepatitis B virus infection. The sample was liver tumor tissue from sampling region 3. Subset: tumor region T3, left-lateral pole. This chain uses TRBV4-1 with TRBJ2-7, with a weak D call TRBD2 (5 bases). CDR3 residues: CASSQDYSGSSYEQYF. The CDR3, as DNA: TGTGCCAGCAGCCAAGATTACAGCGGAAGCTCCTACGAGCAGTACTTC.